Sequencing of this T cell receptor (beta chain) was carried out in a study of T cell repertoires in cytomegalovirus infection. Study-level background: Both a matching HLA type and CMV infection were indicated by public TCR beta signatures.

Overall study results and limits: The study identified carriers of CMV plus the relevant HLA from cumulative public TCR beta family frequency.

For this clonotype: The antigen is unknown.

In germline, CDR1 is MGHRA, CDR2 YSYEKL. The germline V and J ends were trimmed by 0 bases and 6 bases, with 12 bases remaining between them. This CDR3 has 16 residues. TCRdb redid the calling of the reads with MiXCR, one entry per CDR3 protein. The sample has about 570,000 distinct CDR3 sequences, approximately 40% seen once; the top ten hold about 48%. The receptor was derived from a human donor in good health (CMV status not recorded). Some clones in this sample may be carry-over from other donors' samples. The source was cultured PBMCs, collected from culture after CMV antigen stimulation. V and J are TRBV4-1 and TRBJ1-6, with no clear D. The CDR3 nucleotides read TGCGCCAGCAGCCAAGATGTCCAAGGGATTAATTCACCCCTCCACTTT. As protein: CASSQDVQGINSPLHF.